This TCR beta chain comes out of a study of T cell responses to AZD1222 COVID-19 vaccine. Study conclusions and caveats: The span of vaccine-associated CD4 TCRs extended across spike, with dominance at 160-218 and 743-854. A reported finding is that nearly half of spike-specific TCRs target unmutated variant regions. Increased Spike-specific TCR breadth and depth were observed after two AZD1222 doses. Repertoire samples came only from after the peak T cell response.

About this clone: Its antigen remains unidentified.

Sequencing was performed with immunoSEQ multiplex PCR; in TCRdb, only in-frame clones are kept and a portion is missing. The table has around 140,000 clones, 90% to 95% seen once. This sequence originates from an adult who received the AZD1222 COVID-19 vaccine. The sequencing used peripheral blood, collected 28 days after the second AZD1222 dose.

CDR3 DNA: TGCGCCAGCAGCTTACTGGGTATTGTTGGCACCGGGGAGCTGTTTTTT. It translates to CASSLLGIVGTGELFF. The V and J genes are TRBV5-1 and TRBJ2-2; no definite D call. The CDR3 has 16 amino acids. V was pared by 2 bases and J by 4 bases, with 15 bases between. Germline loops: CDR1 SGHRS, CDR2 YFSETQ. Based on the CDR3 plus reference TRBV5-1 and TRBJ2-2, the full variable domain is KAGVTQTPRYLIKTRGQQVTLSCSPISGHRSVSWYQQTPGQGLQFLFEYFSETQRNKGNFPGRFSGRQFSNSRSEMNVSTLELGDSALYLCASSLLGIVGTGELFFGEGSRLTVL.